This T cell receptor beta chain was retrieved from a study of T cells after yellow fever vaccination. General study findings and limits: Secondary responses were weaker yet peaked faster, day 5 versus 15. Just a small share of clonotypes turned up in the CD4 compartment as well as the CD8 compartment. From the bulk population, abundant clonotypes could contaminate and appear within FACS-sorted repertoires.

Worth noting for this clonotype: Its antigen is not known.

The V end was cut by 6 bases, the J end by 1 base, with 10 bases between. This CDR3 is built from 13 residues. The germline V gene has CDR1 SGHKS and CDR2 YYEKEE (reference sequence). 5'RACE template switching generated TCR cDNA, adding a universal primer site and UMIs. TCRdb analysed the 5' RACE reads with MiXCR anew, one entry per CDR3 protein. The top ten hold roughly an eighth of the sample, which has a few hundred thousand distinct CDR3 sequences, around 21% seen once. The specimen comprised PBMCs, sampled 15 days after the yellow fever booster vaccination. The TCR originated in a young man who received the YFV17D yellow fever vaccine. J is TRBJ1-2 and V is TRBV5-5, with unresolved D. The CDR3 reads CASTSLDNYGYTF. CDR3 DNA: TGTGCCAGCACCTCCCTCGATAACTATGGCTACACCTTC.